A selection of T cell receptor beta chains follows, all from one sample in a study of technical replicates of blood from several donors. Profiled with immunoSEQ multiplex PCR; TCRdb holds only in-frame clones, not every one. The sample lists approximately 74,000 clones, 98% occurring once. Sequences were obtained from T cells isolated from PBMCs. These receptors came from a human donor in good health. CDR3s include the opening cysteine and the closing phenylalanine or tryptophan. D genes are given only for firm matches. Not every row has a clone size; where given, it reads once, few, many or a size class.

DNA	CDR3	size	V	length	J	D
TGTGCCAGCAGCTTAGGACAGGGGCGCAATCAGCCCCAGCATTTT	CASSLGQGRNQPQHF	-	TRBV7-6	15	TRBJ1-5	TRBD1
TGTGCCAGCAGTCGAGGACAGGGCCAGGGTACGCAGTATTTT	CASSRGQGQGTQYF	-	TRBV6-5	14	TRBJ2-3	TRBD1
TGTGCCAGCAGCTTATGGGGGGGGAGCACAGATACGCAGTATTTT	CASSLWGGSTDTQYF	-	TRBV7-3	15	TRBJ2-3	TRBD2
TGTGCCAGCAGCAAGGGGCCTAGCAATCAGCCCCAGCATTTT	CASSKGPSNQPQHF	-	TRBV2	14	TRBJ1-5	-
TGCGCCAGCAGCTTGGTTGCGGCGGGATACGCAGATACGCAGTATTTT	CASSLVAAGYADTQYF	-	TRBV5-1	16	TRBJ2-3	-
TGTGCCAGTAGTATAAGGACAGGGGACGAGCAGTACTTC	CASSIRTGDEQYF	-	TRBV19	13	TRBJ2-7	TRBD1
TGTGCCAGCAGCGTAGATCCCCCAGGGGTTGGCAGGTACGAGCAGTACTTC	CASSVDPPGVGRYEQYF	-	TRBV9	17	TRBJ2-7	-
TGCGCCAGCAGCCAAGCAGGGGACGAGCAGTACTTC	CASSQAGDEQYF	-	TRBV4-1	12	TRBJ2-7	-
TGTGCCAGCAGCTCAGGACTAGCGGGGGGCCTTCGCTACGAGCAGTACTTC	CASSSGLAGGLRYEQYF	-	TRBV11-2	17	TRBJ2-7	TRBD2
TGTGCCAGCAGTTTATTTTGGGGGGCCTACGAGCAGTACTTC	CASSLFWGAYEQYF	-	TRBV28	14	TRBJ2-7	-
TGCAGTGCTAGACTAGTAGAGCAGTTCTTC	CSARLVEQFF	-	TRBV20-1	10	TRBJ2-1	-
TGCGCCAGCAGCTTAGTTTACTACTCCTACGAGCAGTACTTC	CASSLVYYSYEQYF	-	TRBV5-1	14	TRBJ2-7	-
TGCGCCAGCAGCCCTAGATATCCCTTTATGAACACTGAAGCTTTCTTT	CASSPRYPFMNTEAFF	-	TRBV4-1	16	TRBJ1-1	-
TGTGCCAGCGCTCCGGGTTTTAATTCACCCCTCCACTTT	CASAPGFNSPLHF	-	TRBV9	13	TRBJ1-6	-
TGTGCCAGCAGCCCCGGGACAGCCAACCTCGGGGCTGAAGCTTTCTTT	CASSPGTANLGAEAFF	-	TRBV4-2	16	TRBJ1-1	TRBD1
TGCACCAGCAGCTGTCTAGCGGAGGTGGGAGATACGCAGTATTTT	CTSSCLAEVGDTQYF	-	TRBV1	15	TRBJ2-3	-
TGTGCCAGTAGTATACTTAGGACTAGCGGGAGTGCCGAGCAGTACTTC	CASSILRTSGSAEQYF	-	TRBV19	16	TRBJ2-7	TRBD2
TGCGCCAGCAGGGTGACTAGCGGAGGCAATGAGCAGTTCTTC	CASRVTSGGNEQFF	-	TRBV5-1	14	TRBJ2-1	TRBD2
TGTGCCAGCAGCCACGACAGCGAAAAACTGTTTTTT	CASSHDSEKLFF	few	TRBV7-9	12	TRBJ1-4	-
TGCGCCAGCAGCCGGGCAGGGCTCGATGGGGAGACCCAGTACTTC	CASSRAGLDGETQYF	once	TRBV4-1	15	TRBJ2-5	-
TGTGCCAGCAGCGTGGGACTTAGCTCTGGAAACACCATATATTTT	CASSVGLSSGNTIYF	-	TRBV5-6	15	TRBJ1-3	-
TGTGCCAGCAGTATTGGGACTACCCATGAGCAGTTCTTC	CASSIGTTHEQFF	-	TRBV7-3	13	TRBJ2-1	TRBD2
TGTGCCAGCAGCTTTGGTGTATGGGAGCACCAAGAGACCCAGTACTTC	CASSFGVWEHQETQYF	-	TRBV12-1	16	TRBJ2-5	-
TGTGCCAGCAGCGTAGCTTCGGGGGAGCATGGCGGGGAGCTGTTTTTT	CASSVASGEHGGELFF	-	TRBV9	16	TRBJ2-2	-
TGTGCCAGCAGTGTCGCCCGCAGCTCCTACAATGAGCAGTTCTTC	CASSVARSSYNEQFF	-	TRBV2	15	TRBJ2-1	-
TGTGCCAGCAGCCAAGATTTCCCCGACATCTACAATGAGCAGTTCTTC	CASSQDFPDIYNEQFF	-	TRBV4-2	16	TRBJ2-1	-
TGTGCCAGCAGCGGAACCGGGACTTCGCAGTTCTTC	CASSGTGTSQFF	-	TRBV9	12	TRBJ2-1	-
TGTGCCAGCAGCTCCGGGACAGACCACCATCAGCCCCAGCATTTT	CASSSGTDHHQPQHF	once	TRBV7-9	15	TRBJ1-5	TRBD1
TGCGCCAGCAGCTTGGAAGGCGGGGGGCTACAGCCCCAGCATTTT	CASSLEGGGLQPQHF	-	TRBV5-1	15	TRBJ1-5	-
TGTGCCAGCAGCGTAGATATGGCGGGGAACACTGAAGCTTTCTTT	CASSVDMAGNTEAFF	-	TRBV9	15	TRBJ1-1	-
TGTGCCAGCAGCGTAGCATCGATCGGGGTCAGCGGCAATGAGCAGTTCTTC	CASSVASIGVSGNEQFF	-	TRBV9	17	TRBJ2-1	-
TGTGCCAGCAGTTCCGGGGGGGCCTCCTACGAGCAGTACTTC	CASSSGGASYEQYF	-	TRBV27	14	TRBJ2-7	TRBD2
TGTGCCAGCAGCCCGTCAGTGCGGGCTCTAGCGGAACTCTTGTTCACAGATACGCAGTATTTT	CASSPSVRALAELLFTDTQYF	-	TRBV4-2	21	TRBJ2-3	TRBD2
TGCGCCAGCAGCCAACCCCAAGGGGACAGGGTCCAGAATGAGCAGTTCTTC	CASSQPQGDRVQNEQFF	once	TRBV4-1	17	TRBJ2-1	TRBD1
TGTGCCAGCAGCAATGCCGGGACAGGGAGCTACGAGCAGTACTTC	CASSNAGTGSYEQYF	-	TRBV2	15	TRBJ2-7	TRBD1
TGTGCCAGCAGTTTCACAGGGGGTAGCCTAATCTCCTACGAGCAGTACTTC	CASSFTGGSLISYEQYF	-	TRBV27	17	TRBJ2-7	TRBD1
TGTGCTAGTGGCCGCGGATATGAAGCTTTCTTT	CASGRGYEAFF	-	TRBV12-5	11	TRBJ1-1	-
TGTGCCAGCAGTGATCAGGGCTCAAGTGCAGATACGCAGTATTTT	CASSDQGSSADTQYF	-	TRBV6-1	15	TRBJ2-3	-
TGCAGCGCCTCGATCCCCTTAGGAGGACTGTTTTTT	CSASIPLGGLFF	once	TRBV29-1	12	TRBJ1-4	-
TGTGCCAGCAGTGAATTTTGGGACAGGGGAACCGGGGAGCTGTTTTTT	CASSEFWDRGTGELFF	once	TRBV6-1	16	TRBJ2-2	TRBD1
TGTGCCAGCAGCTTACGTGGTCGCGGGGGGATCTATGAGCAGTTCTTC	CASSLRGRGGIYEQFF	-	TRBV11-3	16	TRBJ2-1	TRBD2
TGTGCCAGCAGCTTATACGGGGACAGCCTCAATGAAAAACTGTTTTTT	CASSLYGDSLNEKLFF	-	TRBV7-6	16	TRBJ1-4	TRBD1
TGTGCCAGCAGCCCGGGGGAGAGCGGCCTTGAGCAGTACTTC	CASSPGESGLEQYF	-	TRBV4-2	14	TRBJ2-7	-
TGTGCCACCAATCCCCCAGGGCCCTACGAGCAGTACTTC	CATNPPGPYEQYF	-	TRBV28	13	TRBJ2-7	-
TGCGCCTCGAGGGGCGGGAGGTACACCGGGGAGCTGTTTTTT	CASRGGRYTGELFF	-	TRBV10-1	14	TRBJ2-2	TRBD2
TGTGCCAGCAGCCCCGGGTACGAGAACACTGAAGCTTTCTTT	CASSPGYENTEAFF	-	TRBV6-5	14	TRBJ1-1	-
TGTGCCAGCAGCTACGGAGGCTCCTACGAGCAGTACTTC	CASSYGGSYEQYF	-	TRBV5-6	13	TRBJ2-7	-
TGCAGCGTTGGCCGAGCAGGGAAAGGTAGTGAAAAACTGTTTTTT	CSVGRAGKGSEKLFF	-	TRBV29-1	15	TRBJ1-4	-
TGTGCCAGCAGCCAATCCCCGGGACTAGATTACGAGCAGTACTTC	CASSQSPGLDYEQYF	-	TRBV4-2	15	TRBJ2-7	TRBD2
TGTGCCAGCAGTTTACAGGGGGAGGTGGAGACCCAGTACTTC	CASSLQGEVETQYF	-	TRBV27	14	TRBJ2-5	-
TGTGCCAGCAGTCTTCGACAGGGGGTTTACTACGAGCAGTACTTC	CASSLRQGVYYEQYF	-	TRBV7-9	15	TRBJ2-7	TRBD1
TGTGCCAGCAGCGTAGGGGCCTTCCGGGAGACCCAGTACTTC	CASSVGAFRETQYF	-	TRBV9	14	TRBJ2-5	-
TGCGCCAGCAGCTTGGGCGGGGGGAACACTGAAGCTTTCTTT	CASSLGGGNTEAFF	-	TRBV5-1	14	TRBJ1-1	-
TGTGCCAGCATATTAGGGACTAGCTCTGGAAACACCATATATTTT	CASILGTSSGNTIYF	-	TRBV6-1	15	TRBJ1-3	-
TGTGCCAGCAGCCCAATGACGGCGGGAGAGACCCAGTACTTC	CASSPMTAGETQYF	-	TRBV5-6	14	TRBJ2-5	-
TGCGCCAGCAGCTTTGAAGGGGGCGAAGATACGCAGTATTTT	CASSFEGGEDTQYF	-	TRBV5-1	14	TRBJ2-3	TRBD1
TGTGCCAGCAGTGGAAGGTTTGCGGGAGTTCCGTATTTT	CASSGRFAGVPYF	-	TRBV5-6	13	TRBJ2-3	TRBD2